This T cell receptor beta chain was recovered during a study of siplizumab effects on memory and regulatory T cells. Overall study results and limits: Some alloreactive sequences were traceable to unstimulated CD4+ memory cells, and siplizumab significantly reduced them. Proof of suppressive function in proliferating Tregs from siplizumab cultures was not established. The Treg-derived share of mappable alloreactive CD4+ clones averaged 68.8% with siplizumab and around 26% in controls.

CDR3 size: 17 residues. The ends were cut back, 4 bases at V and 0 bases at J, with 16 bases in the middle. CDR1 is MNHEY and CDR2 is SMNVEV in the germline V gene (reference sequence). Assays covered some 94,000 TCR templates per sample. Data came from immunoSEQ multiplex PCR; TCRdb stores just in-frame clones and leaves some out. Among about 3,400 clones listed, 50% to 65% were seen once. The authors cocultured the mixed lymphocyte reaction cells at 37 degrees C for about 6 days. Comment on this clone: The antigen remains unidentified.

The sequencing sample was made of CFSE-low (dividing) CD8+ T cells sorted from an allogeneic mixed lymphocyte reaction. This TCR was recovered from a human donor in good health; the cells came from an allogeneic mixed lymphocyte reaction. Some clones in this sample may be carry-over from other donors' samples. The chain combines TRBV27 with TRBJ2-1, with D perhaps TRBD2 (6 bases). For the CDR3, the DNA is TGTGCCAGCAGTTCCCTCCCACTAGCACCCTCCTACAATGAGCAGTTCTTC. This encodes CASSSLPLAPSYNEQFF.